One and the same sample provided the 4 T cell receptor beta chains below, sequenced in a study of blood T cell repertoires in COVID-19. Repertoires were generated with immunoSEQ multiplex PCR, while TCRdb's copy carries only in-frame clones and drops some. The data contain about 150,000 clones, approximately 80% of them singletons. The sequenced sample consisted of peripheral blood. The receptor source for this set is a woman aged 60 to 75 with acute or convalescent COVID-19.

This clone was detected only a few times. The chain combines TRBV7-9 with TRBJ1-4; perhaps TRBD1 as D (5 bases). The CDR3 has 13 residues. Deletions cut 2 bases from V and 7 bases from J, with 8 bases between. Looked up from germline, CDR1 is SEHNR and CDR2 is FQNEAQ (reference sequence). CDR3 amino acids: CASSLSQGEKLFF. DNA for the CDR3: TGTGCCAGCAGCTTAAGTCAGGGTGAAAAACTGTTTTTT.

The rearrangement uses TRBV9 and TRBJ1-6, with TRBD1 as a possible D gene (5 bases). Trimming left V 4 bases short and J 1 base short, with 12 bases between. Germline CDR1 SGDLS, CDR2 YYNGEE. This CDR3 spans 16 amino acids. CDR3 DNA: TGTGCCAGCAGCTTCTCGGGGGAATCCTATAATTCACCCCTCCACTTT. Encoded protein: CASSFSGESYNSPLHF. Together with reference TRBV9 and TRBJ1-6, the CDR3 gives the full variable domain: DSGVTQTPKHLITATGQRVTLRCSPRSGDLSVYWYQQSLDQGLQFLIQYYNGEERAKGNILERFSAQQFPDLHSELNLSSLELGDSALYFCASSFSGESYNSPLHFGNGTRLTVT.

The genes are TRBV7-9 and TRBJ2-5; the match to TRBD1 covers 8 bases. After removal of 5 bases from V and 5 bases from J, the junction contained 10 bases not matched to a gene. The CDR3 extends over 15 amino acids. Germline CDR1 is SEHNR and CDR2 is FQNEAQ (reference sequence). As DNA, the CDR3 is TGTGCCAGCAGCCAACGGACAGGGTTGAACGAGACCCAGTACTTC. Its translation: CASSQRTGLNETQYF.

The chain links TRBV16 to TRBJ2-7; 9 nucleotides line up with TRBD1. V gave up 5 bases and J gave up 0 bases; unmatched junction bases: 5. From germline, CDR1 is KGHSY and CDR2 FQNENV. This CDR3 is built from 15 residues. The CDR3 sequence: CASSYQGQGSYEQYF. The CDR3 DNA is TGTGCCAGCAGCTACCAGGGACAGGGCTCCTACGAGCAGTACTTC.